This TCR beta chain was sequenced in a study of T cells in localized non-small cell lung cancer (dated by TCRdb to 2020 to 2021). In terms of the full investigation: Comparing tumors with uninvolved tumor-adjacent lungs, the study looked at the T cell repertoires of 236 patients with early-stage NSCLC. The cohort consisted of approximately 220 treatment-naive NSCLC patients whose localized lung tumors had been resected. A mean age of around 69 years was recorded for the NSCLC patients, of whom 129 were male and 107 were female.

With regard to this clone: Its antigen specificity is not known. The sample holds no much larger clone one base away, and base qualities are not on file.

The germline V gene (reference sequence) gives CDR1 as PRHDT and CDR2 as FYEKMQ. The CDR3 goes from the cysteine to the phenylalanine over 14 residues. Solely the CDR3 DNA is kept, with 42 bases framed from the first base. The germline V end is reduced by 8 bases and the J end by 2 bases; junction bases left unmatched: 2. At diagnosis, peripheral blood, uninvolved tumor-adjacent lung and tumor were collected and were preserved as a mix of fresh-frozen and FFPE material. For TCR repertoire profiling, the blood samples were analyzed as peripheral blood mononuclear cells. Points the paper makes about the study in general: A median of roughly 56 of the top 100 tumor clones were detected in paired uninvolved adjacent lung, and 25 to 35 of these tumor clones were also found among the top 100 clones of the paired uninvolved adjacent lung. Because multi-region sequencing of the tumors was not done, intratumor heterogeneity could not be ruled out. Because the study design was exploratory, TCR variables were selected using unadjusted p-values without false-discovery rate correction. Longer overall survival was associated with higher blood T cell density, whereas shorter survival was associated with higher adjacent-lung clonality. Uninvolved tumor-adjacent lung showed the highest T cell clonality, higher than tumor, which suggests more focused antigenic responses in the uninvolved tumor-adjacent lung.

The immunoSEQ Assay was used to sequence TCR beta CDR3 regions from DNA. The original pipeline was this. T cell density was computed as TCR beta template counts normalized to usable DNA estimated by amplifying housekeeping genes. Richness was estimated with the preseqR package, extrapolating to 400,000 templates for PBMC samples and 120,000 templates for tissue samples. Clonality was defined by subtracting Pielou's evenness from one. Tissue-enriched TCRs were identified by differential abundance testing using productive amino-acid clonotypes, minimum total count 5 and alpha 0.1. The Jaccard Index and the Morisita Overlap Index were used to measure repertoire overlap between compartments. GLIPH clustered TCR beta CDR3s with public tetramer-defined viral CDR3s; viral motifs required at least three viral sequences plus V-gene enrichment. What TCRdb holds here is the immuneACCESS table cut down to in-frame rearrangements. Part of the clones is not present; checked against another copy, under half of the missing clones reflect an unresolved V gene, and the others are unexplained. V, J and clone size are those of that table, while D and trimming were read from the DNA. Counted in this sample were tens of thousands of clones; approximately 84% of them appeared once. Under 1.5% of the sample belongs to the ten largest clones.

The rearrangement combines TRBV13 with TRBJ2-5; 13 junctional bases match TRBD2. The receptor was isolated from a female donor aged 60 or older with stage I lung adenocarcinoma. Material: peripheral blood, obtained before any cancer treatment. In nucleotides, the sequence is TGTGCCAGCGCACTAGCGGGGGGGCAAGAGACCCAGTACTTC. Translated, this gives CASALAGGQETQYF. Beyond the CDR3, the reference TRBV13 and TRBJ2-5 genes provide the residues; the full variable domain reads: AAGVIQSPRHLIKEKRETATLKCYPIPRHDTVYWYQQGPGQDPQFLISFYEKMQSDKGSIPDRFSAQQFSDYHSELNMSSLELGDSALYFCASALAGGQETQYFGPGTRLLVL.